These T cell receptor beta chains were read from a single sample in a study of control samples from healthy donors and cancer patients. TCRdb's table, derived via immunoSEQ multiplex PCR, lists solely in-frame clones and lacks some. The data hold about 190,000 clones, with about nine tenths observed a single time. The specimen was blood. These receptors were collected from a man aged 25 to 45 in good health. Each CDR3 is given with its conserved first and last residue. The order of the fields is D gene, J gene, V gene, clone size, CDR3 DNA, CDR3 protein. D genes are given only for firm matches. A row's size may be missing; if present it is once, few, many or a size class.

d_gene: -
j_gene: TRBJ1-1
v_gene: TRBV3-1/TRBV3-2
abundance: -
CDR3nt: TGTGCCAGCAGCCAAGGGTGGGTCAGCACTGAAGCTTTCTTT
CDR3aa: CASSQGWVSTEAFF

d_gene: -
j_gene: TRBJ1-1
v_gene: TRBV5-1
abundance: -
CDR3nt: TGCGCCAGCAGCGACATCATGAACACTGAAGCTTTCTTT
CDR3aa: CASSDIMNTEAFF

d_gene: -
j_gene: TRBJ2-1
v_gene: TRBV6-5
abundance: -
CDR3nt: TGTGCCAGCAGTTTGTCCGGGGGTGAGCAGTTCTTC
CDR3aa: CASSLSGGEQFF

d_gene: -
j_gene: TRBJ1-2
v_gene: TRBV7-2
abundance: -
CDR3nt: TGTGCCAGCAGCTTAGGAGGGGATAACTATGGCTACACCTTC
CDR3aa: CASSLGGDNYGYTF

d_gene: -
j_gene: TRBJ1-2
v_gene: TRBV12-3/TRBV12-4
abundance: once
CDR3nt: TGTGCCAGCAGAATGGACGGCGACTATGGCTACACCTTC
CDR3aa: CASRMDGDYGYTF

d_gene: TRBD1
j_gene: TRBJ1-5
v_gene: TRBV4-1
abundance: -
CDR3nt: TGCGCCAGCAGCCAAGGGGGGGGACAGGGGGCGAATCAGCCCCAGCATTTT
CDR3aa: CASSQGGGQGANQPQHF

d_gene: -
j_gene: TRBJ2-7
v_gene: TRBV5-6
abundance: once
CDR3nt: TGTGCCAGCAGCTTGGTTCCTAGGGACCACGAGCAGTACTTC
CDR3aa: CASSLVPRDHEQYF

d_gene: TRBD2
j_gene: TRBJ2-5
v_gene: TRBV7-9
abundance: -
CDR3nt: TGTGCCAGCAGCTCCTACGTGGGGGGGGAGACCCAGTACTTC
CDR3aa: CASSSYVGGETQYF

d_gene: TRBD1
j_gene: TRBJ2-1
v_gene: TRBV7-3
abundance: -
CDR3nt: TGTGCCAGCAGCAAGACAGGGCGCAATGAGCAGTTCTTC
CDR3aa: CASSKTGRNEQFF

d_gene: -
j_gene: TRBJ1-2
v_gene: TRBV3-1/TRBV3-2
abundance: -
CDR3nt: TGTGCCAGCAGCCCCAATACGGAACTCGCTAACTATGGCTACACCTTC
CDR3aa: CASSPNTELANYGYTF

d_gene: -
j_gene: TRBJ2-1
v_gene: TRBV5-1
abundance: -
CDR3nt: TGCGCCAGCAGCTCGCGGGGTGGGGCGAATGAGCAGTTCTTC
CDR3aa: CASSSRGGANEQFF

d_gene: -
j_gene: TRBJ1-2
v_gene: TRBV2
abundance: -
CDR3nt: TGTGCCAGCAGTTTCTCGGGTGGCGGCTACACCTTC
CDR3aa: CASSFSGGGYTF

d_gene: TRBD2
j_gene: TRBJ2-7
v_gene: TRBV4-2
abundance: -
CDR3nt: TGTGCCAGCAGCCAAGGAGAGCGGGGCTACGAGCAGTACTTC
CDR3aa: CASSQGERGYEQYF

d_gene: TRBD1
j_gene: TRBJ1-2
v_gene: TRBV27
abundance: -
CDR3nt: TGTGCCAGCAGTCCACGACAGGGTGAAGGCTACACCTTC
CDR3aa: CASSPRQGEGYTF

d_gene: -
j_gene: TRBJ2-1
v_gene: TRBV15
abundance: -
CDR3nt: TGTGCCACCAGCAGAGATCTTGTATTAGCAGCGTACAATGAGCAGTTCTTC
CDR3aa: CATSRDLVLAAYNEQFF

d_gene: TRBD1
j_gene: TRBJ1-2
v_gene: TRBV27
abundance: -
CDR3nt: TGTGCCAGCAGTTCCGGGACAGATTATGGCTACACCTTC
CDR3aa: CASSSGTDYGYTF

d_gene: -
j_gene: TRBJ1-2
v_gene: TRBV7-9
abundance: -
CDR3nt: TGTGCCAGCAGCACCGCGAACTATGGCTACACCTTC
CDR3aa: CASSTANYGYTF

d_gene: TRBD2
j_gene: TRBJ2-1
v_gene: TRBV11-2
abundance: -
CDR3nt: TGTGCCAGCAGCTTAGTAGTCGGGCGGGGGGGCCAGAGTGAGCAGTTCTTC
CDR3aa: CASSLVVGRGGQSEQFF

d_gene: -
j_gene: TRBJ1-2
v_gene: TRBV27
abundance: -
CDR3nt: TGTGCCAGCAGGATCGGGACGGGCTCTTTCTATGGCTACACCTTC
CDR3aa: CASRIGTGSFYGYTF

d_gene: -
j_gene: TRBJ2-5
v_gene: TRBV11-3
abundance: -
CDR3nt: TGTGCCAGCAGCTTCGGGGGGCTGGAGACCCAGTACTTC
CDR3aa: CASSFGGLETQYF

d_gene: -
j_gene: TRBJ1-1
v_gene: TRBV2
abundance: -
CDR3nt: TGTGCCAGCAGCGACCGGACGGTGGGAGCTTTCTTT
CDR3aa: CASSDRTVGAFF

d_gene: TRBD1
j_gene: TRBJ1-2
v_gene: TRBV9
abundance: -
CDR3nt: TGTGCCAGCAGCCCTCGAGGGACAGGAGCTTACTATGGCTACACCTTC
CDR3aa: CASSPRGTGAYYGYTF

d_gene: -
j_gene: TRBJ1-1
v_gene: TRBV7-9
abundance: -
CDR3nt: TGTGCCAGCAGCCGGGTATCTCTATCCACTGAAGCTTTCTTT
CDR3aa: CASSRVSLSTEAFF

d_gene: -
j_gene: TRBJ1-1
v_gene: TRBV28
abundance: -
CDR3nt: TGTGCCAGCAGGGTTACCGGGACACCAACTCCGGACACTGAAGCTTTCTTT
CDR3aa: CASRVTGTPTPDTEAFF

d_gene: TRBD1
j_gene: TRBJ1-1
v_gene: TRBV29-1
abundance: -
CDR3nt: TGCAGCGTCCGAGGAGGTTTGACAGGGGACACTGAAGCTTTCTTT
CDR3aa: CSVRGGLTGDTEAFF

d_gene: TRBD1
j_gene: TRBJ1-1
v_gene: TRBV9
abundance: -
CDR3nt: TGTGCCAGCAGCCCGGGACAGGGTTTAAACACTGAAGCTTTCTTT
CDR3aa: CASSPGQGLNTEAFF

d_gene: TRBD1
j_gene: TRBJ1-2
v_gene: TRBV3-1/TRBV3-2
abundance: -
CDR3nt: TGTGCCAGCAGCCCGACAGGGAGAAACGACTATGGCTACACCTTC
CDR3aa: CASSPTGRNDYGYTF

d_gene: TRBD1
j_gene: TRBJ1-6
v_gene: TRBV7-3
abundance: -
CDR3nt: TGTGCCAGCAGCTCGGGACAGGGGGGACCTCATAATTCACCCCTCCACTTT
CDR3aa: CASSSGQGGPHNSPLHF

d_gene: -
j_gene: TRBJ2-1
v_gene: TRBV7-2
abundance: -
CDR3nt: TGTGCCAGCAGCTTAGTTTTCCCAAGCAATGAGCAGTTCTTC
CDR3aa: CASSLVFPSNEQFF

d_gene: -
j_gene: TRBJ2-3
v_gene: TRBV6-5
abundance: -
CDR3nt: TGTGCCAGCAGCAGCGGGGACATCATAGATACGCAGTATTTT
CDR3aa: CASSSGDIIDTQYF

d_gene: -
j_gene: TRBJ1-5
v_gene: TRBV25-1
abundance: -
CDR3nt: TGTGCCAGCAGTGATGGGCAGGGGCTTCATCAGCCCCAGCATTTT
CDR3aa: CASSDGQGLHQPQHF

d_gene: TRBD1
j_gene: TRBJ1-5
v_gene: TRBV14
abundance: -
CDR3nt: TGTGCCAGCAGCCAAGGGCAGGGGGCGGGTCAGCCCCAGCATTTT
CDR3aa: CASSQGQGAGQPQHF

d_gene: -
j_gene: TRBJ2-3
v_gene: TRBV7-9
abundance: -
CDR3nt: TGTGCCAGCAGCTTAGGGATTCCCACAGATACGCAGTATTTT
CDR3aa: CASSLGIPTDTQYF

d_gene: -
j_gene: TRBJ1-6
v_gene: TRBV21-1
abundance: -
CDR3nt: TGTGCCAGCAGCAAAACCTCCCCACAGGGTCCGGATGGTTCACCCCTCCACTTT
CDR3aa: CASSKTSPQGPDGSPLHF

d_gene: -
j_gene: TRBJ2-5
v_gene: TRBV30
abundance: -
CDR3nt: TGTGCCTGGAGTGGTCAGAAAGAGACCCAGTACTTC
CDR3aa: CAWSGQKETQYF

d_gene: TRBD1
j_gene: TRBJ1-4
v_gene: TRBV6-6
abundance: -
CDR3nt: TGTGCCAGCAGTAAACAGGGGAACGAAAAACTGTTTTTT
CDR3aa: CASSKQGNEKLFF

d_gene: TRBD1
j_gene: TRBJ1-1
v_gene: TRBV29-1
abundance: -
CDR3nt: TGCAGCGGTTCCGGGACAGTTAACACTGAAGCTTTCTTT
CDR3aa: CSGSGTVNTEAFF